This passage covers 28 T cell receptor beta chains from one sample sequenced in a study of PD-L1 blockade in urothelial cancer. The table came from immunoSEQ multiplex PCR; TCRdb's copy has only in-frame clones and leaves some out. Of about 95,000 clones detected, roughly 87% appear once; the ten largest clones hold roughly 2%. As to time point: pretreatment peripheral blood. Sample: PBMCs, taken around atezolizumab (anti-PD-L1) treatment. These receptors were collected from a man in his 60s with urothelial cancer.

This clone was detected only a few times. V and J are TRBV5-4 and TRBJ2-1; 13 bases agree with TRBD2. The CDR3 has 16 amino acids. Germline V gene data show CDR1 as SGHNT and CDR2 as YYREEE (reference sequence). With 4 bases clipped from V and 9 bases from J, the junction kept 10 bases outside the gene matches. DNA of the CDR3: TGTGCCAGCAGCCGCATTACTAGCGGGAGGGCCATTGAGCAGTTCTTC. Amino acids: CASSRITSGRAIEQFF.

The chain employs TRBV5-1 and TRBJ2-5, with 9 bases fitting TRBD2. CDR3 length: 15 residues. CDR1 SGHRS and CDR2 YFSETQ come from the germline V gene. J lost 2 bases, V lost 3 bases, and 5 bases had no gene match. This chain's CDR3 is CASSWTTSGQETQYF. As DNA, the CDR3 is TGCGCCAGCAGCTGGACGACTAGCGGACAAGAGACCCAGTACTTC.

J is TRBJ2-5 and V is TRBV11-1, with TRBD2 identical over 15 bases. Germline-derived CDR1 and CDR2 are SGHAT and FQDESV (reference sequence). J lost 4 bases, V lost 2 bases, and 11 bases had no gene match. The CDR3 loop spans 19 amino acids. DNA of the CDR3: TGTGCCAGCAGCTTACGTATTGGGACTAGCGGGGGGACGGGAGAGACCCAGTACTTC. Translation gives CASSLRIGTSGGTGETQYF.

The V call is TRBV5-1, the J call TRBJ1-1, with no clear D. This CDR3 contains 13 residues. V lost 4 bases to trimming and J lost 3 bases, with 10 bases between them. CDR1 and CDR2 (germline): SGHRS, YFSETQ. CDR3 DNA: TGCGCCAGCAGCCTCCGACAATACACTGAAGCTTTCTTT. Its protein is CASSLRQYTEAFF.

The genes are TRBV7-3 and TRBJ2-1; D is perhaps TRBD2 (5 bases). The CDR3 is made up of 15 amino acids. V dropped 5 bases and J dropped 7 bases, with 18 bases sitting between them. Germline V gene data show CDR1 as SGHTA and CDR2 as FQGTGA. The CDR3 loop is CASSLDGLPGNEQFF. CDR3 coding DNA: TGTGCCAGCAGCCTAGACGGACTCCCCGGGAATGAGCAGTTCTTC.

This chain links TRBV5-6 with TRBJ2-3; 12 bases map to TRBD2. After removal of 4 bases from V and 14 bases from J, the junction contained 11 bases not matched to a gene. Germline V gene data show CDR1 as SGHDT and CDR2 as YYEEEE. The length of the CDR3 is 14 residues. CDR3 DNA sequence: TGTGCCAGCAGCCCGCTAGCGGGAGGGCCAAAAACGTATTTT. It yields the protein CASSPLAGGPKTYF.

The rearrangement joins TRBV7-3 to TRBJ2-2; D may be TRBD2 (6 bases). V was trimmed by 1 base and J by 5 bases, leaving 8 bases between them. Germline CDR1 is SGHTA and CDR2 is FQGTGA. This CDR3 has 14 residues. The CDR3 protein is CASSLSGTTGELFF. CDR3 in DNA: TGTGCCAGCAGCTTAAGTGGGACTACCGGGGAGCTGTTTTTT.

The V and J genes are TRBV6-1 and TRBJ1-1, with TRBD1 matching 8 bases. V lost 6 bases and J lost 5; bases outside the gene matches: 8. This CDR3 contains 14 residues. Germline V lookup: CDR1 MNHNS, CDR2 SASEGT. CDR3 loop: CASSQQGGDTEAFF. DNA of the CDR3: TGTGCCAGCAGCCAACAGGGGGGCGATACTGAAGCTTTCTTT.

CDR3 coding DNA: TGTGCCAGCAGCACTTCGACAGGGACCTCCGCAGATACGCAGTATTTT. This gives the protein CASSTSTGTSADTQYF. The gene calls are TRBV9 and TRBJ2-3, with 7 bases that match TRBD1. V was clipped by 4 bases and J by 4 bases; unmatched bases: 12. The CDR3 is made up of 16 amino acids. The germline CDR1 and CDR2 sequences are SGDLS and YYNGEE.

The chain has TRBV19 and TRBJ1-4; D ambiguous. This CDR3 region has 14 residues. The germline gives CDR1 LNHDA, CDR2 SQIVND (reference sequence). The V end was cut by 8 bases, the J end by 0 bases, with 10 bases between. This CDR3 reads CASAPSATNEKLFF. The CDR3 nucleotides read TGTGCCAGTGCCCCCAGTGCAACTAATGAAAAACTGTTTTTT.

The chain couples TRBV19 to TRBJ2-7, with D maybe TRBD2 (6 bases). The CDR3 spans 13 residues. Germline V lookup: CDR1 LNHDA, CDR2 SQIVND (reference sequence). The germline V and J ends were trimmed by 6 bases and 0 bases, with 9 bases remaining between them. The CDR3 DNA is TGTGCCAGTAGCGGAGGGATCTCCTACGAGCAGTACTTC. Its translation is CASSGGISYEQYF. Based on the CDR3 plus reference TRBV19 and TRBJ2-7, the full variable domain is DGGITQSPKYLFRKEGQNVTLSCEQNLNHDAMYWYRQDPGQGLRLIYYSQIVNDFQKGDIAEGYSVSREKKESFPLTVTSAQKNPTAFYLCASSGGISYEQYFGPGTRLTVT.

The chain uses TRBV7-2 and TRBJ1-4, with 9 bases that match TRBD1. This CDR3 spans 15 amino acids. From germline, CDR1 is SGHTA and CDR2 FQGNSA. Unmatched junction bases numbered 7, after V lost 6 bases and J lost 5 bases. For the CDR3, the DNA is TGTGCCAGCAGAAAAGGACAGGGGAAAAATGAAAAACTGTTTTTT. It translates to CASRKGQGKNEKLFF. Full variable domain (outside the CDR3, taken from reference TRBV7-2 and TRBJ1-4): GAGVSQSPSNKVTEKGKDVELRCDPISGHTALYWYRQSLGQGLEFLIYFQGNSAPDKSGLPSDRFSAERTGGSVSTLTIQRTQQEDSAVYLCASRKGQGKNEKLFFGSGTQLSVL.

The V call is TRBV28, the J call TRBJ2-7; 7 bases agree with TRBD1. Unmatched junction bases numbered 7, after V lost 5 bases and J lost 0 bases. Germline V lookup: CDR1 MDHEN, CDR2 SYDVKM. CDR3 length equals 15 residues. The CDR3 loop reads CASSGYRGSSYEQYF. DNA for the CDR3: TGTGCCAGCAGTGGGTACAGGGGAAGCTCCTACGAGCAGTACTTC.

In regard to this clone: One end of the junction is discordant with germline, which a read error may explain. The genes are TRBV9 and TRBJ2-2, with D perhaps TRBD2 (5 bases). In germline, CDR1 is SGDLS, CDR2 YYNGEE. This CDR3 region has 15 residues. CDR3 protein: CASSSRTVNPGELFF. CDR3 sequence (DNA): TGTGCCAGCAGCTCTCGGACTGTGAACCCCGGGGAGCTGTTTTTT.

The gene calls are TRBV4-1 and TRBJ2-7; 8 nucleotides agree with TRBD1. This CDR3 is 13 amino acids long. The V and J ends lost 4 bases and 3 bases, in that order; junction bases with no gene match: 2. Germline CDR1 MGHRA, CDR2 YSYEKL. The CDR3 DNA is TGCGCCAGCAGCCTACAGGGGGGCTACGAGCAGTACTTC. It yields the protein CASSLQGGYEQYF.

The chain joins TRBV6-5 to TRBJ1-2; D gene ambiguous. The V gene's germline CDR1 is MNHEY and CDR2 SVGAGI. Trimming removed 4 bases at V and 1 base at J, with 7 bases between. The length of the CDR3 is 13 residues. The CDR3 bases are TGTGCCAGCAGTTCCGGAGATAACTATGGCTACACCTTC. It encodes CASSSGDNYGYTF.

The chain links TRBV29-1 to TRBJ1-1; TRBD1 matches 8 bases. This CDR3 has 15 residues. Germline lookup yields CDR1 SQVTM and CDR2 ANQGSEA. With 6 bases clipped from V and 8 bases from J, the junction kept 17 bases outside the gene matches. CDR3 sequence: CSVQSLGQVNREAFF. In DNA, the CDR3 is TGCAGCGTCCAGTCCTTGGGACAGGTGAACAGGGAAGCTTTCTTT.

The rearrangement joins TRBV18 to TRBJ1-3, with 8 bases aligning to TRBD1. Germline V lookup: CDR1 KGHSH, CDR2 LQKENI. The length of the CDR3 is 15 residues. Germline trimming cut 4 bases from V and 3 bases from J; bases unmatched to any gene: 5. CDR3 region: CASSRQGADGNTIYF. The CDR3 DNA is TGTGCCAGCTCACGGCAGGGGGCAGATGGAAACACCATATATTTT.

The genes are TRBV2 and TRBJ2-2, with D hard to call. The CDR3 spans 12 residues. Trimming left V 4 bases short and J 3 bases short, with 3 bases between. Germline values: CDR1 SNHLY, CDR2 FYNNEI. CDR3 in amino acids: CASSGHTGELFF. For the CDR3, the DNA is TGTGCCAGCAGTGGGCACACCGGGGAGCTGTTTTTT.

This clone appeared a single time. CDR3 in amino acids: CASSYDTNRKTQYF. The DNA of the CDR3 is TGTGCCAGCAGCTATGACACCAATCGGAAGACCCAGTACTTC. The chain combines TRBV7-2 with TRBJ2-5; unclear D gene. Germline values: CDR1 SGHTA, CDR2 FQGNSA. The CDR3 is made up of 14 amino acids. Trimming shortened V by 4 bases and J by 6 bases, and 15 bases separated the two germline ends. Full variable domain (missing parts from reference TRBV7-2 and TRBJ2-5): GAGVSQSPSNKVTEKGKDVELRCDPISGHTALYWYRQSLGQGLEFLIYFQGNSAPDKSGLPSDRFSAERTGGSVSTLTIQRTQQEDSAVYLCASSYDTNRKTQYFGPGTRLLVL.

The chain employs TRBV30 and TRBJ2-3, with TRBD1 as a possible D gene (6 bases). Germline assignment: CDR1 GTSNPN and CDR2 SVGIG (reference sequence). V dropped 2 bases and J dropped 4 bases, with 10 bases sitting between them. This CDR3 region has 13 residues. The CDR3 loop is CAWSQGGADTQYF. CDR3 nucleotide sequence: TGTGCCTGGAGTCAAGGGGGAGCAGATACGCAGTATTTT.

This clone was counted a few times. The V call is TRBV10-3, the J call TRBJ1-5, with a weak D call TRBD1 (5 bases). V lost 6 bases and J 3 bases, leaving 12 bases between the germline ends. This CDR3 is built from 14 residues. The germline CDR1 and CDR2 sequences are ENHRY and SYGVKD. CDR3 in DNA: TGTGCCATCAGCCGGGGGACTTTCAATCAGCCCCAGCATTTT. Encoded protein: CAISRGTFNQPQHF.

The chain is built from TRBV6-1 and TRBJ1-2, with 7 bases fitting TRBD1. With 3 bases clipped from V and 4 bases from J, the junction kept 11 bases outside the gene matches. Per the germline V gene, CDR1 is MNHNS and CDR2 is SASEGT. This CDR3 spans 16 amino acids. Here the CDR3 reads CASSELRQGSGYGYTF. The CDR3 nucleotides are TGTGCCAGCAGTGAGTTAAGACAGGGCTCGGGCTATGGCTACACCTTC.

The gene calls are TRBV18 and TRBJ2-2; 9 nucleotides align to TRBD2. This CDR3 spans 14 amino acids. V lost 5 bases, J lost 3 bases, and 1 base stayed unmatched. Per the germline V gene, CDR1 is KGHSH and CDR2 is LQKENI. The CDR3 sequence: CASSRTSDTGELFF. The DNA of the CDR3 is TGTGCCAGCTCAAGGACTAGCGACACCGGGGAGCTGTTTTTT.

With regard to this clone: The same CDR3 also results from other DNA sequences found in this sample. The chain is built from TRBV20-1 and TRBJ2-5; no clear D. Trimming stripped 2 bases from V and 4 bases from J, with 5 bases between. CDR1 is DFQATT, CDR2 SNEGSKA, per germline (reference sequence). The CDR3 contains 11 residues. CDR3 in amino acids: CSARPGETQYF. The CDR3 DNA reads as TGCAGTGCTAGACCCGGAGAGACCCAGTACTTC.

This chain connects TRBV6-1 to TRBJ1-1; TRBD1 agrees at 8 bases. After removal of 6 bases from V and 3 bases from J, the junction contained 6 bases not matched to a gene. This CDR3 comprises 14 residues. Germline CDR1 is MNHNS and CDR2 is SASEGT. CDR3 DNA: TGTGCCAGCAGGAGGGACAGGCTCTACACTGAAGCTTTCTTT. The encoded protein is CASRRDRLYTEAFF.

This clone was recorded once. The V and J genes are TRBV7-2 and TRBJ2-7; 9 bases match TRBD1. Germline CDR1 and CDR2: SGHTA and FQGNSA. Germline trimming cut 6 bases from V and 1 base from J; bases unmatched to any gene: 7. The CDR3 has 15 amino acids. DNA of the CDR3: TGTGCCAGCAGGGACCGGGACAGGGCGTCCTACGAGCAGTACTTC. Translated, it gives CASRDRDRASYEQYF.

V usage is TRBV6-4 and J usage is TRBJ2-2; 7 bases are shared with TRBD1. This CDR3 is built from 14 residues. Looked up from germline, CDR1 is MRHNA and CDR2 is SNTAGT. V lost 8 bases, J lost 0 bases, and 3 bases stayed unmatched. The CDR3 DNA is TGTGCCAGCCGGACAGGACCGAACACCGGGGAGCTGTTTTTT. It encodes CASRTGPNTGELFF.